This T cell receptor (beta chain) was profiled in a study of blood T cell repertoires in COVID-19. About the study: Specimens from acute and convalescent COVID-19 originated in the United States, Italy and Spain. PBMCs, B-cell-depleted T cells, or T cells were the source of the cDNA or gDNA that made up the material.

Assay used: immunoSEQ multiplex PCR; TCRdb lists only in-frame clones, some missing. The repertoire has tens of thousands of clones, around nine tenths of them found once; the top ten carry more than 6%. The CDR3 has 14 residues. Between the trimmed V and J ends, which lost 0 bases and 3 bases, there was a span of 9 bases. Germline CDR1 and CDR2: SGDLS and YYNGEE. The genes are TRBV9 and TRBJ1-1; no firm D call. The TCR was taken from a woman aged 60 to 75 with COVID-19, enrolled during active disease. Sequencing was performed on peripheral blood. CDR3 amino acids: CASSVEVDYTEAFF. CDR3 bases: TGTGCCAGCAGCGTAGAGGTTGACTACACTGAAGCTTTCTTT.